These T cell receptor beta chains were read from a single sample in a study of blood T cell repertoires in COVID-19. Produced via immunoSEQ multiplex PCR; TCRdb's table is partial and in-frame only. The sample lists approximately 320,000 clones; 85% were seen once. Material: peripheral blood. These receptors were collected from a human donor in a cohort sampled during active COVID-19. The CDR3 runs from the conserved cysteine through the conserved F or W. D genes are given only for firm matches. Not every row has a clone size; where given, it reads once, few, many or a size class.

d_call j_call clone_size cdr3_length v_call cdr3_aa cdr3_nt
NA TRBJ1-3 NA 12 TRBV18 CASSPGGNTIYF TGTGCCAGCTCACCCGGGGGAAACACCATATATTTT
NA TRBJ1-2 once 14 TRBV7-2 CASSLAIGENGYTF TGTGCCAGCAGCTTAGCGATCGGGGAGAATGGCTACACCTTC
NA TRBJ2-5 NA 14 TRBV3-1/TRBV3-2 CASSQTRAWETQYF TGTGCCAGCAGCCAAACGCGGGCTTGGGAGACCCAGTACTTC
TRBD1 TRBJ1-5 NA 19 TRBV10-2 CASARLISNRGDGDQPQHF TGCGCCAGCGCCCGGCTCATCTCAAACAGGGGAGATGGAGATCAGCCCCAGCATTTT
NA TRBJ2-2 NA 15 TRBV5-8 CASSSERANTGELFF TGTGCCAGCAGCTCCGAGCGAGCGAACACCGGGGAGCTGTTTTTT
TRBD2 TRBJ2-3 NA 13 TRBV6-5 CASRSGGIDTQYF TGTGCCAGCCGTAGCGGGGGGATAGATACGCAGTATTTT
NA TRBJ1-5 NA 15 TRBV7-8 CASSLGDTSNQPQHF TGTGCCAGCAGCTTAGGAGACACGAGCAATCAGCCCCAGCATTTT
NA TRBJ2-2 NA 18 TRBV14 CASSQDQYHASRTGELFF TGTGCCAGCAGCCAAGATCAATATCATGCAAGTCGGACCGGGGAGCTGTTTTTT
TRBD1 TRBJ2-7 NA 14 TRBV5-1 CASSWTGGPDEQYF TGCGCCAGCAGCTGGACAGGGGGCCCCGACGAGCAGTACTTC
NA TRBJ2-1 NA 13 TRBV11-1 CASSQQETNEQFF TGTGCCAGCAGCCAGCAGGAAACCAATGAGCAGTTCTTC
TRBD1 TRBJ2-1 NA 15 TRBV6-5 CASPWGTGTDNEQFF TGTGCCAGCCCTTGGGGGACAGGGACCGACAATGAGCAGTTCTTC
NA TRBJ2-1 NA 15 TRBV6-6 CASSYWGGANNEQFF TGTGCCAGCAGTTACTGGGGGGGGGCTAACAATGAGCAGTTCTTC
NA TRBJ1-1 NA 14 TRBV3-1/TRBV3-2 CASSQIAQNTEAFF TGTGCCAGCAGCCAAATAGCGCAGAACACTGAAGCTTTCTTT
NA TRBJ1-1 NA 13 TRBV10-1 CASSRVGAVPAFF TGCGCCAGCAGCCGAGTGGGGGCAGTTCCAGCTTTCTTT
TRBD1 TRBJ2-7 NA 15 TRBV6-6 CASSYFGTGHYEQYF TGTGCCAGCAGTTACTTCGGGACAGGGCACTACGAGCAGTACTTC
TRBD1 TRBJ2-2 NA 15 TRBV18 CASSPGTGVTGELFF TGTGCCAGCTCACCTGGGACAGGGGTCACCGGGGAGCTGTTTTTT
TRBD1 TRBJ2-3 once 15 TRBV12-5 CASGLMTGARDTQYF TGTGCTAGTGGTTTGATGACAGGGGCCAGAGATACGCAGTATTTT
NA TRBJ1-1 NA 14 TRBV20-1 CSASQGSTNTEAFF TGCAGTGCTAGTCAGGGGTCGACGAACACTGAAGCTTTCTTT
NA TRBJ2-2 NA 15 TRBV9 CASSVDGTSPGELFF TGTGCCAGCAGCGTAGATGGGACATCCCCTGGGGAGCTGTTTTTT
NA TRBJ1-1 once 13 TRBV12-3/TRBV12-4 CASSLKANTEAFF TGTGCCAGCAGTTTAAAAGCGAACACTGAAGCTTTCTTT
TRBD2 TRBJ2-4 NA 15 TRBV29-1 CSYQSPGTRGSVQYF TGCAGCTACCAATCCCCCGGGACTAGGGGGAGCGTTCAGTACTTC
NA TRBJ2-1 NA 14 TRBV6-1 CASSDVHLGDEQFF TGTGCCAGCAGTGATGTCCATCTCGGGGATGAGCAGTTCTTC